The 26 T cell receptor beta chains reported below all come from one sample, sequenced in a study of cytotoxic CD8 clonotypes in ibrutinib-treated CLL. The protocol was immunoSEQ multiplex PCR, while the TCRdb copy is restricted to in-frame clones and leaves out a portion. The sample lists more than 200,000 clones, more than 65% occurring once. Sequenced here: PBMCs, sampled after 12 months of ibrutinib treatment. These receptors were collected from a human donor with chronic lymphocytic leukemia.

The V and J genes are TRBV5-1 and TRBJ1-3; a possible D gene is TRBD1 (6 bases). This CDR3 comprises 16 residues. Trimming removed 0 bases at V and 4 bases at J, with 14 bases between. The V gene's germline CDR1 is SGHRS and CDR2 YFSETQ. Here the CDR3 reads CASSLAPGASGNTIYF. The CDR3 DNA reads as TGCGCCAGCAGCTTGGCCCCGGGGGCTTCGGGAAACACCATATATTTT.

The genes are TRBV27 and TRBJ1-2; 11 positions agree with TRBD1. Germline assignment: CDR1 MNHEY and CDR2 SMNVEV (reference sequence). Germline trimming cut 2 bases from V and 4 bases from J; bases unmatched to any gene: 12. This CDR3 is built from 18 residues. The CDR3 here is CASSLEGTGGSRVYGYTF. The CDR3 region has the DNA TGTGCCAGCAGTTTAGAAGGGACAGGGGGATCCAGGGTCTATGGCTACACCTTC.

The V gene is TRBV28, the J gene TRBJ2-7; D is undetermined. This CDR3 spans 11 amino acids. V lost 2 bases and J lost 4, with 3 bases in between. Germline V gives CDR1 MDHEN, CDR2 SYDVKM. The chain's CDR3 is CASSLRYEQYF. The CDR3 nucleotides are TGTGCCAGCAGTTTACGATACGAGCAGTACTTC.

The chain couples TRBV5-1 to TRBJ2-3; D uncertain. V shed 3 bases and J shed 2 bases, with 7 bases lying between them. CDR1 SGHRS and CDR2 YFSETQ come from the germline V gene. The CDR3 totals 13 residues. The CDR3 protein is CASSSDFTDTQYF. The DNA of the CDR3 is TGCGCCAGCAGCTCAGACTTCACAGATACGCAGTATTTT.

This clone showed up just a few times. V is TRBV28 and J is TRBJ1-1, with a possible D match to TRBD1 (6 bases). Germline V gene lookup returns CDR1 MDHEN and CDR2 SYDVKM. This CDR3 comprises 12 residues. The V gene lost 6 bases and the J gene lost 7 bases, with 12 bases spanning the gap. CDR3 protein: CASRRDTREAFF. CDR3 nucleotide sequence: TGTGCCAGCAGGCGGGACACACGTGAAGCTTTCTTT.

The chain joins TRBV7-3 to TRBJ2-5; D could derive from TRBD1 or TRBD2 (6 bases each). Germline V gene data show CDR1 as SGHTA and CDR2 as FQGTGA. The CDR3 runs to 15 residues. V gave up 5 bases and J gave up 5 bases, with 18 bases separating them. The CDR3: CASSRGGRGRETQYF. The CDR3 DNA reads as TGTGCCAGCAGCAGAGGTGGCCGGGGGCGGGAGACCCAGTACTTC.

The J gene is TRBJ2-3, the V gene TRBV4-2; TRBD2 agrees at 11 bases. CDR3 size: 16 residues. The trim removed 0 bases at V and 4 bases at J, leaving 3 bases unmatched. Germline lookup yields CDR1 LGHNA and CDR2 YNFKEQ. For the CDR3, the DNA is TGTGCCAGCAGCCAAGACGGGACTAGCGGCGCAGATACGCAGTATTTT. Protein product: CASSQDGTSGADTQYF.

CDR3 amino acids: CASSYSRAAGDQPQHF. CDR3 sequence (DNA): TGTGCCAGCAGTTACTCGAGGGCAGCCGGGGATCAGCCCCAGCATTTT. This rearrangement joins TRBV6-5 to TRBJ1-5; D is unclear. Trimming pared 0 bases from V and 5 bases from J, leaving 14 bases between. Germline V gene sequence: CDR1 MNHEY, CDR2 SVGAGI. This CDR3 comprises 16 residues.

The chain carries TRBV6-1 and TRBJ2-1; TRBD2 aligns across 10 bases. The V segment lost 6 bases and the J segment 5 bases; nucleotides outside the gene matches: 7. Germline-derived CDR1 and CDR2 are MNHNS and SASEGT. The CDR3 contains 15 residues. CDR3 region: CASRDLAGVNNEQFF. CDR3 bases: TGTGCCAGCAGGGATCTAGCGGGAGTGAACAATGAGCAGTTCTTC.

The chain carries TRBV10-1 and TRBJ2-6; D call uncertain. The V end was cut by 3 bases, the J end by 2 bases, with 2 bases between. From germline, CDR1 is WNHNN and CDR2 SYGVQD (reference sequence). The CDR3 extends over 13 amino acids. This CDR3 is CASSEAGANVLTF. The CDR3 DNA reads as TGCGCCAGCAGTGAAGCTGGGGCCAACGTCCTGACTTTC.

This clone has a count of ten or more. The chain has TRBV7-9 and TRBJ1-2, with no clear D. V was pared by 4 bases and J by 3 bases, with 15 bases between. Germline lookup yields CDR1 SEHNR and CDR2 FQNEAQ (reference sequence). The CDR3 contains 15 residues. The CDR3 loop is CASSSQTTEYYGYTF. The CDR3 nucleotides read TGTGCCAGCAGCTCCCAAACGACGGAATACTATGGCTACACCTTC. Combining the CDR3 with reference TRBV7-9 and TRBJ1-2 gives the whole variable domain DTGVSQNPRHKITKRGQNVTFRCDPISEHNRLYWYRQTLGQGPEFLTYFQNEAQLEKSRLLSDRFSAERPKGSFSTLEIQRTEQGDSAMYLCASSSQTTEYYGYTFGSGTRLTVV.

The chain joins TRBV6-5 to TRBJ1-2; tentative D call: TRBD1 (5 bases). Germline-derived CDR1 and CDR2 are MNHEY and SVGAGI. The CDR3 loop spans 14 amino acids. The V gene lost 0 bases and the J gene lost 4 bases, with 9 bases spanning the gap. Here the CDR3 DNA reads TGTGCCAGCAGTTACTCGACAGCTGCCTATGGCTACACCTTC. Translating it yields CASSYSTAAYGYTF.

J is TRBJ2-1 and V is TRBV6-5, with TRBD1 as a possible D gene (5 bases). The CDR3 totals 15 residues. V dropped 5 bases and J dropped 6 bases, with 17 bases sitting between them. The V gene's germline CDR1 is MNHEY and CDR2 SVGAGI. The CDR3 nucleotides are TGTGCCAGCAGTAACGGTGGGGCTAGAGGCAATGAGCAGTTCTTC. Protein: CASSNGGARGNEQFF.

The rearrangement joins TRBV6-1 to TRBJ1-6, with 7 nucleotides matching TRBD1. This CDR3 contains 14 residues. Losses at the gene ends were 6 bases for V and 10 bases for J; bases not matched to a gene: 9. Germline V gene data show CDR1 as MNHNS and CDR2 as SASEGT. CDR3 sequence reads: CASRRGQEGSPLHF. CDR3 in DNA: TGTGCCAGCAGGAGAGGACAGGAGGGATCACCCCTCCACTTT.

The chain employs TRBV7-2 and TRBJ1-5; 7 bases fit TRBD1. The V segment lost 0 bases and the J segment 0 bases; nucleotides outside the gene matches: 8. The CDR3 is 18 amino acids. Per the germline V gene, CDR1 is SGHTA and CDR2 is FQGNSA. The CDR3 nucleotides are TGTGCCAGCAGCTTAGCTTCCGGACAGGCTTATAGCAATCAGCCCCAGCATTTT. It encodes CASSLASGQAYSNQPQHF. Using reference TRBV7-2 and TRBJ1-5 for the parts outside the CDR3, the full variable domain is GAGVSQSPSNKVTEKGKDVELRCDPISGHTALYWYRQSLGQGLEFLIYFQGNSAPDKSGLPSDRFSAERTGGSVSTLTIQRTQQEDSAVYLCASSLASGQAYSNQPQHFGDGTRLSIL.

V usage is TRBV9 and J usage is TRBJ2-3; possible D gene TRBD2, 5 bases. CDR1 and CDR2 (germline): SGDLS, YYNGEE. The CDR3 length is 17 residues. The germline V and J ends were trimmed by 0 bases and 1 base, with 15 bases remaining between them. CDR3 bases: TGTGCCAGCAGCGTAGAACTCCATGGGCGGGGCACAGATACGCAGTATTTT. It codes for CASSVELHGRGTDTQYF.

V and J are TRBV11-2 and TRBJ2-1, with TRBD1 identical over 10 bases. The ends lost 4 bases at V and 0 bases at J; junction bases unmatched: 6. CDR1 and CDR2 (germline): SGHAT, FQNNGV. This CDR3 is built from 17 residues. The CDR3 here is CASSSRGQGNSYNEQFF. As DNA, the CDR3 is TGTGCCAGCAGCTCACGGGGACAGGGGAACTCCTACAATGAGCAGTTCTTC.

This clone was recorded once. The genes are TRBV28 and TRBJ2-7, with TRBD2 matching 10 bases. V lost 6 bases, J lost 11 bases, and 13 bases stayed unmatched. Germline CDR1 and CDR2: MDHEN and SYDVKM. CDR3 length: 14 residues. This CDR3 is CASSPDSSGRAEYF. In DNA form, the CDR3 reads TGTGCCAGCAGCCCCGATTCGAGCGGGAGGGCGGAGTACTTC. Looking up the rest from reference TRBV28 and TRBJ2-7 gives the full variable domain: DVKVTQSSRYLVKRTGEKVFLECVQDMDHENMFWYRQDPGLGLRLIYFSYDVKMKEKGDIPEGYSVSREKKERFSLILESASTNQTSMYLCASSPDSSGRAEYFGPGTRLTVT.

This rearrangement joins TRBV9 to TRBJ1-2, with TRBD1 matching 9 bases. CDR3 length: 15 amino acids. CDR1 is SGDLS, CDR2 YYNGEE, per germline. V lost 6 bases, J lost 2 bases, and 8 bases stayed unmatched. The CDR3 is CASTEAGTGNYGYTF. DNA for the CDR3: TGTGCCAGCACCGAGGCCGGGACAGGGAACTATGGCTACACCTTC.

V usage is TRBV5-1 and J usage is TRBJ1-4; the D gene is possibly TRBD1 (6 bases). The V end was cut by 7 bases, the J end by 2 bases, with 9 bases between. The CDR3 sequence is 13 residues long. Germline values: CDR1 SGHRS, CDR2 YFSETQ. CDR3 nucleotides: TGCGCCAGCCGGGGGGCGACTAATGAAAAACTGTTTTTT. Protein product: CASRGATNEKLFF.

The V and J genes are TRBV2 and TRBJ2-7; tentative D call: TRBD2 (6 bases). Looked up from germline, CDR1 is SNHLY and CDR2 is FYNNEI. Trimming removed 2 bases from V and 3 bases from J, with 11 bases in between. The CDR3 is made up of 14 amino acids. CDR3 region: CASSEPGGFYEQYF. The CDR3 nucleotides read TGTGCCAGCAGTGAACCCGGAGGGTTCTACGAGCAGTACTTC.

The rearrangement links TRBV7-2 to TRBJ1-2; 7 bases map to TRBD1. The CDR3 has 16 amino acids. Trimming took 1 base from V and 4 from J; bases not matched to a gene: 9. Looked up from germline, CDR1 is SGHTA and CDR2 is FQGNSA. CDR3 nucleotide sequence: TGTGCCAGCAGCTTAGTAGGGGGCCCGGGGGGCTATGGCTACACCTTC. As protein: CASSLVGGPGGYGYTF.

This clone was counted only a few times. The rearrangement links TRBV30 to TRBJ1-4; the D gene is possibly TRBD1 (6 bases). The CDR3 covers 17 residues. Germline CDR1 GTSNPN, CDR2 SVGIG (reference sequence). Trimming pared 1 base from V and 3 bases from J, leaving 18 bases between. CDR3 in DNA: TGTGCCTGGAGTGCCAGACCCTACAGGGAGGCTAATGAAAAACTGTTTTTT. Translating gives CAWSARPYREANEKLFF.

This clone has a single count. The chain uses TRBV19 and TRBJ1-5; the D is unclear. Between the trimmed V and J ends, which lost 1 base and 4 bases, there was a span of 11 bases. This CDR3 contains 15 residues. CDR1 LNHDA and CDR2 SQIVND come from the germline V gene (reference sequence). CDR3 sequence: CASSIGLLQNQPQHF. CDR3 nucleotide sequence: TGTGCCAGTAGTATAGGTTTATTACAGAATCAGCCCCAGCATTTT.

The chain joins TRBV7-2 to TRBJ2-7, with TRBD2 matching 9 bases. Unmatched junction bases numbered 3, after V lost 3 bases and J lost 3 bases. Germline V gives CDR1 SGHTA, CDR2 FQGNSA. The CDR3 runs to 14 residues. This chain's CDR3 is CASSFVSGSYEQYF. CDR3 nucleotide sequence: TGTGCCAGCAGCTTCGTTAGCGGGAGCTACGAGCAGTACTTC.

The V and J genes are TRBV7-9 and TRBJ1-3, with TRBD1 matching over 10 bases. Germline-derived CDR1 and CDR2 are SEHNR and FQNEAQ (reference sequence). The CDR3 totals 16 residues. The J segment lost 5 bases and the V segment lost 5 bases, leaving 9 bases of the junction unmatched. CDR3 amino acids: CASSPPGTGVRNTIYF. CDR3 in DNA: TGTGCCAGCAGCCCCCCCGGGACAGGGGTTCGAAACACCATATATTTT.